A selection of T cell receptor beta chains follows, all from one sample in a study of T cells in Graves' hyperthyroidism and ophthalmopathy. A single record per CDR3 protein comes from TCRdb applying MiXCR to the multiplex PCR reads. The sample has hundreds of thousands of distinct CDR3 sequences, approximately 14% seen once. Sequencing was carried out using blood. These receptors were taken from a woman aged 25 to 45 with Graves' hyperthyroidism. CDR3s include the opening cysteine and the closing phenylalanine or tryptophan. Each record gives: CDR3 DNA, CDR3 protein, V gene, J gene, D gene, clone size. A D gene is named only where the DNA matches it firmly. A clone size is listed for some rows: how often the clone was seen (once, few, many), or a class if it is expanded.

CDR3nt: TGTGCCAGCAGCACTCTCCAGGGCCCTAGCGGGAGGAACAATGAGCAGTTCTTC; CDR3aa: CASSTLQGPSGRNNEQFF; v_gene: TRBV11-2; j_gene: TRBJ2-1; d_gene: TRBD2; abundance: NA
CDR3nt: TGTGCCAGCAGGTCCACAGGGTGGGCCCAGCATTTT; CDR3aa: CASRSTGWAQHF; v_gene: TRBV12-3/TRBV12-4; j_gene: TRBJ1-5; d_gene: NA; abundance: many
CDR3nt: TGTGCCAGCTATACACGCGGACTAGGGACCCAGTACTTC; CDR3aa: CASYTRGLGTQYF; v_gene: TRBV28; j_gene: TRBJ2-5; d_gene: TRBD2; abundance: many
CDR3nt: TGTGCCAGCAGCCAAGAAGTGGCAGCGGGAGGTTTCAATGAGCAGTTCTTC; CDR3aa: CASSQEVAAGGFNEQFF; v_gene: TRBV4-2; j_gene: TRBJ2-1; d_gene: TRBD2; abundance: few
CDR3nt: TGCAGTGCTCGCCATCCCCAACAACGAGACAGGACTCCCGGGGAGCTGTTTTTT; CDR3aa: CSARHPQQRDRTPGELFF; v_gene: TRBV20-1; j_gene: TRBJ2-2; d_gene: NA; abundance: few
CDR3nt: TGTGCCAGTCGATCTAGCGGGCGCTACGAGCAGTACTTC; CDR3aa: CASRSSGRYEQYF; v_gene: TRBV14; j_gene: TRBJ2-7; d_gene: TRBD2; abundance: many
CDR3nt: TGTGCCAGCACCCGCCCCCGGGACAGGGAGGTCCAAGAGACCCAGTACTTC; CDR3aa: CASTRPRDREVQETQYF; v_gene: TRBV6-2/TRBV6-3; j_gene: TRBJ2-5; d_gene: TRBD1; abundance: many
CDR3nt: TGCAGCGTTGTTCTCAGATCGGATGAGCAGTTCTTC; CDR3aa: CSVVLRSDEQFF; v_gene: TRBV29-1; j_gene: TRBJ2-1; d_gene: NA; abundance: NA
CDR3nt: TGTGCCAGCAGCCCTCCGGGACGGGATAATTCACCCCTCCACTTT; CDR3aa: CASSPPGRDNSPLHF; v_gene: TRBV7-9; j_gene: TRBJ1-6; d_gene: NA; abundance: few
CDR3nt: TGCAGTGCTTCCCCAACCGGGACAGTGGATGGCTACACCTTC; CDR3aa: CSASPTGTVDGYTF; v_gene: TRBV20-1; j_gene: TRBJ1-2; d_gene: TRBD1; abundance: many
CDR3nt: TGTGCCAGCAGCTTAGGCGTTACGCGGGTTTTAGATACGCAGTATTTT; CDR3aa: CASSLGVTRVLDTQYF; v_gene: TRBV7-2; j_gene: TRBJ2-3; d_gene: NA; abundance: many
CDR3nt: TGTGCCAGCAGTCCCTTCGACGGTTTCCCCCTCTTGTATGGCTACACCTTC; CDR3aa: CASSPFDGFPLLYGYTF; v_gene: TRBV6-1; j_gene: TRBJ1-2; d_gene: NA; abundance: many
CDR3nt: TGTGCCAGCAGCCACTCTCAGGAGTCCAAAAACATTCAGTACTTC; CDR3aa: CASSHSQESKNIQYF; v_gene: TRBV3-1; j_gene: TRBJ2-4; d_gene: NA; abundance: many
CDR3nt: TGTGCCAGCAGCTCCGGGACTAGCGGGACCCAGTACTTC; CDR3aa: CASSSGTSGTQYF; v_gene: TRBV7-2; j_gene: TRBJ2-5; d_gene: TRBD2; abundance: NA
CDR3nt: TGCAGTGCTCAGGACGAGAGCACTGAAGCTTTCTTT; CDR3aa: CSAQDESTEAFF; v_gene: TRBV20-1; j_gene: TRBJ1-1; d_gene: NA; abundance: many
CDR3nt: TGTGCCAGCAGTTACGAGGTGAAAGTTGAAGCTTTCTTT; CDR3aa: CASSYEVKVEAFF; v_gene: TRBV6-2/TRBV6-3; j_gene: TRBJ1-1; d_gene: NA; abundance: NA
CDR3nt: TGTGCCAGCAGCCAAGTGTTCTCAACCCAACAAGAGACCCAGTACTTC; CDR3aa: CASSQVFSTQQETQYF; v_gene: TRBV3-1; j_gene: TRBJ2-5; d_gene: NA; abundance: NA
CDR3nt: TGCGCCAGCGCACGGGGCCGGGAGCACAGCGAGCAGTACTTC; CDR3aa: CASARGREHSEQYF; v_gene: TRBV10-2; j_gene: TRBJ2-7; d_gene: NA; abundance: few
CDR3nt: TGTGCCACCAGCAGAGCGGTTACAGAAGAGGCTTTCTTT; CDR3aa: CATSRAVTEEAFF; v_gene: TRBV15; j_gene: TRBJ1-1; d_gene: NA; abundance: many
CDR3nt: TGTGCCAGTACTCGTCAAGGGGGGGGCAATCAGCCCCAGCATTTT; CDR3aa: CASTRQGGGNQPQHF; v_gene: TRBV19; j_gene: TRBJ1-5; d_gene: NA; abundance: NA
CDR3nt: TGTGCCAGCAGCAACATTGGTCCGCAGTATTTT; CDR3aa: CASSNIGPQYF; v_gene: TRBV7-2; j_gene: TRBJ2-3; d_gene: NA; abundance: NA
CDR3nt: TGTGCCAGCAGACATACTAGCGGGAGGATACAAGAGACCCAGTACTTC; CDR3aa: CASRHTSGRIQETQYF; v_gene: TRBV6-2/TRBV6-3; j_gene: TRBJ2-5; d_gene: TRBD2; abundance: NA
CDR3nt: TGCAGTGCTAAACGGGAGTTTTTGAATGAGCAGTTCTTC; CDR3aa: CSAKREFLNEQFF; v_gene: TRBV20-1; j_gene: TRBJ2-1; d_gene: NA; abundance: NA